The TCR beta chain described here comes from a study of breast tumors, draining lymph nodes, adjacent tissues. Findings and limits, study-wide: The data were judged consistent with most tumor T cells coming from lymph node and expanding in tumor.

Axillary draining lymph nodes of breast cancer patients supplied the node samples. This clonotype was detected many times. As yet, its antigen is unknown. CDR1 is SGDLS, CDR2 YYNGEE, per germline. The CDR3 consists of 15 residues. Trimming removed 0 bases from V and 6 bases from J, with 13 bases in between. MiXCR was run by TCRdb on the multiplex PCR reads, yielding one entry per CDR3 protein. The sample contains tens of thousands of distinct CDR3 sequences, approximately 29% of which appear only once. This chain joins TRBV9 and TRBJ1-3; D is unclear. What was sequenced was axillary lymph node tissue. This clonotype was obtained from a female donor with breast cancer. Some clones in this sample may be carry-over from other donors' samples. The DNA for the CDR3 is TGTGCCAGCAGCGTAGCTGGCGGGCCCGCAAACACCATATATTTT. Translating it yields CASSVAGGPANTIYF.